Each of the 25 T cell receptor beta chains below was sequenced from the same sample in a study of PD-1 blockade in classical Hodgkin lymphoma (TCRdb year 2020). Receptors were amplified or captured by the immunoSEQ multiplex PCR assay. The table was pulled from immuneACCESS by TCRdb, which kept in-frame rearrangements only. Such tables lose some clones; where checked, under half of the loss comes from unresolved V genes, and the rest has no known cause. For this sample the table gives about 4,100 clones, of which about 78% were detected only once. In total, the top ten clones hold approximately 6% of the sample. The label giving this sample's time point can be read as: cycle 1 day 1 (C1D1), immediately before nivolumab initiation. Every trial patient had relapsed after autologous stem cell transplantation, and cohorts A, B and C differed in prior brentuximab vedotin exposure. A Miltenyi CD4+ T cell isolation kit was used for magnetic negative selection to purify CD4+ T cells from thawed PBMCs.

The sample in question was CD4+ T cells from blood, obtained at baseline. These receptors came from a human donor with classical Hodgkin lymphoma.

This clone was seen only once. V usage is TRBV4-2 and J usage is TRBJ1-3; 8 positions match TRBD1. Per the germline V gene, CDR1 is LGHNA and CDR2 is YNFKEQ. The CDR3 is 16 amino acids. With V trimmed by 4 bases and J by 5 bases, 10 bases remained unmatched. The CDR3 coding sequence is TGTGCCAGCAGCCTCCTAGGACAGGGAAAAAGAAACACCATATATTTT. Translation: CASSLLGQGKRNTIYF.

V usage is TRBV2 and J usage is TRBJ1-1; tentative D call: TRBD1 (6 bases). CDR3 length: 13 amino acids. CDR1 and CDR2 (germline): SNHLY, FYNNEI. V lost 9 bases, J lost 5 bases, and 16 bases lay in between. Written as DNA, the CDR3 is TGTGCCAGTCGCCAGGGGAGAGAAACTGAAGCTTTCTTT. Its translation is CASRQGRETEAFF. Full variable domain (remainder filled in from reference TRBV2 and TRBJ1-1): EPEVTQTPSHQVTQMGQEVILRCVPISNHLYFYWYRQILGQKVEFLVSFYNNEISEKSEIFDDQFSVERPDGSNFTLKIRSTKLEDSAMYFCASRQGRETEAFFGQGTRLTVV.

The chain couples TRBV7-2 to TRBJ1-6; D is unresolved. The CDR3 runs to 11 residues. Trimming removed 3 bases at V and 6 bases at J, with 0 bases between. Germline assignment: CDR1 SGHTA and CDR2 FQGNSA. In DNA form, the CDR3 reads TGTGCCAGCAGCTTTAATTCACCCCTCCACTTT. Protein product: CASSFNSPLHF.

CDR3 coding DNA: TGCAGCCAAATAACAGGGGCTGAGCAGTTCTTC. It yields the protein CSQITGAEQFF. The rearrangement joins TRBV29-1 to TRBJ2-1; 7 bases are shared with TRBD1. After removal of 8 bases from V and 9 bases from J, the junction contained 7 bases not matched to a gene. The germline CDR1 and CDR2 sequences are SQVTM and ANQGSEA. CDR3 length: 11 residues.

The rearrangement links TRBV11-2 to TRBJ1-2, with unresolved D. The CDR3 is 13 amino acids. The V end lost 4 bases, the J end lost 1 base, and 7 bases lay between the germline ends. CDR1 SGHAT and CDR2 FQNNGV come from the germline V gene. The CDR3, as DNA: TGTGCCAGCAGCTCGGGTCTTAACTATGGCTACACCTTC. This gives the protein CASSSGLNYGYTF.

The CDR3 DNA reads TGTGCCAGTAGTGCTGACAGGAGAGATGGCTACACCTTC. Translation: CASSADRRDGYTF. This chain connects TRBV19 to TRBJ1-2; weak D call: TRBD1 (6 bases). The V gene's germline CDR1 is LNHDA and CDR2 SQIVND (reference sequence). V shed 5 bases and J shed 6 bases, with 13 bases lying between them. The CDR3 totals 13 residues.

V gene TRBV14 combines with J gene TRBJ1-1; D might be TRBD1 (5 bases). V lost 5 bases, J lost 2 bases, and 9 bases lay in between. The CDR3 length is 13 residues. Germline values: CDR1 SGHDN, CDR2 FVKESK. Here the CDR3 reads CASSERGNTEAFF. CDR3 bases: TGTGCCAGCAGCGAACGGGGCAACACTGAAGCTTTCTTT.

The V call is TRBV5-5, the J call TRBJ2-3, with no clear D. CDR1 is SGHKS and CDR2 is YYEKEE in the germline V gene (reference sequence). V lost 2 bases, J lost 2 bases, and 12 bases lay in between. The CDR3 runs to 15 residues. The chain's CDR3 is CASSLSDFPTDTQYF. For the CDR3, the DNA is TGTGCCAGCAGCTTATCTGACTTCCCCACAGATACGCAGTATTTT. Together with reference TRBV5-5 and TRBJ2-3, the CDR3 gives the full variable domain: DAGVTQSPTHLIKTRGQQVTLRCSPISGHKSVSWYQQVLGQGPQFIFQYYEKEERGRGNFPDRFSARQFPNYSSELNVNALLLGDSALYLCASSLSDFPTDTQYFGPGTRLTVL.

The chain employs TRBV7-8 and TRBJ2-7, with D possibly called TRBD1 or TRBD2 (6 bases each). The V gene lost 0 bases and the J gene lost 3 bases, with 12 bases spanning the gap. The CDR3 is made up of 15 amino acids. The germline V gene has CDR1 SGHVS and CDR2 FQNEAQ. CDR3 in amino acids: CASSLAEGEFYEQYF. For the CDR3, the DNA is TGTGCCAGCAGCTTAGCGGAGGGGGAGTTCTACGAGCAGTACTTC.

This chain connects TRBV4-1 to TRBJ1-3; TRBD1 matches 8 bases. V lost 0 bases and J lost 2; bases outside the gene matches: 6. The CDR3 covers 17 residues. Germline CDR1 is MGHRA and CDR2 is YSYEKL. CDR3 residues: CASSQDLPGQAGNTIYF. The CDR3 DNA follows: TGCGCCAGCAGCCAAGATCTACCGGGACAGGCTGGAAACACCATATATTTT.

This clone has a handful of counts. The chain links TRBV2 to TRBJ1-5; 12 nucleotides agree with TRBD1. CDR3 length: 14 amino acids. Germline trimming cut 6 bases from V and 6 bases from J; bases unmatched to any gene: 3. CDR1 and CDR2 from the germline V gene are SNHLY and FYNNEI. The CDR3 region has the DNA TGTGCCAGCAGGGGGGACAGGGGGCCTCAGCCCCAGCATTTT. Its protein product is CASRGDRGPQPQHF.

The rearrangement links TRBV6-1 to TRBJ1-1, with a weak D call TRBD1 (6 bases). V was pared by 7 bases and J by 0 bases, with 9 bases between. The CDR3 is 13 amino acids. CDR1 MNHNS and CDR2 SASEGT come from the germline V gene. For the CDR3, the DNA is TGTGCCAGCAAGGACAGAATGAACACTGAAGCTTTCTTT. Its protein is CASKDRMNTEAFF.

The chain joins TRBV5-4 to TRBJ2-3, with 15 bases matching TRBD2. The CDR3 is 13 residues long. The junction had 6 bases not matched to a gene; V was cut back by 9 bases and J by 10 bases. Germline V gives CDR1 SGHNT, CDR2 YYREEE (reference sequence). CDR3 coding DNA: TGTGCCACCCAAGGACTAGCGGGGGGGTCGCAGTATTTT. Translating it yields CATQGLAGGSQYF. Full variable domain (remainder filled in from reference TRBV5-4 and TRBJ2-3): ETGVTQSPTHLIKTRGQQVTLRCSSQSGHNTVSWYQQALGQGPQFIFQYYREEENGRGNFPPRFSGLQFPNYSSELNVNALELDDSALYLCATQGLAGGSQYFGPGTRLTVL.

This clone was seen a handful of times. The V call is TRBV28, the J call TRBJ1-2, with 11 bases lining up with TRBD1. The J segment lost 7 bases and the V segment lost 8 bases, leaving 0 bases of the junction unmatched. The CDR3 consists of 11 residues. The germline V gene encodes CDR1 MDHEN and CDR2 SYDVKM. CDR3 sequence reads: CASGQGAGYTF. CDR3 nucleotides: TGTGCCAGCGGACAGGGGGCTGGCTACACCTTC.

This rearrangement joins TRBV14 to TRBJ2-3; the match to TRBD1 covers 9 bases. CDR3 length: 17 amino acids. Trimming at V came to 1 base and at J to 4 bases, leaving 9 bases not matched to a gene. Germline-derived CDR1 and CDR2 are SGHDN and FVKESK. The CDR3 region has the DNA TGTGCCAGCAGCCAAGTGGGATCGGGACAGGGCCCAGATACGCAGTATTTT. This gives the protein CASSQVGSGQGPDTQYF. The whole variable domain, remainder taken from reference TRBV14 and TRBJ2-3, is EAGVTQFPSHSVIEKGQTVTLRCDPISGHDNLYWYRRVMGKEIKFLLHFVKESKQDESGMPNNRFLAERTGGTYSTLKVQPAELEDSGVYFCASSQVGSGQGPDTQYFGPGTRLTVL.

CDR3 sequence reads: CASKSGQNTEAFF. In DNA, the CDR3 is TGCGCCAGCAAGTCCGGACAGAACACTGAAGCTTTCTTT. This chain connects TRBV10-1 to TRBJ1-1; maybe TRBD1 (5 bases). This CDR3 has 13 amino acids. CDR1 and CDR2 from the germline V gene are WNHNN and SYGVQD (reference sequence). V gave up 7 bases and J gave up 1 base, with 10 bases separating them.

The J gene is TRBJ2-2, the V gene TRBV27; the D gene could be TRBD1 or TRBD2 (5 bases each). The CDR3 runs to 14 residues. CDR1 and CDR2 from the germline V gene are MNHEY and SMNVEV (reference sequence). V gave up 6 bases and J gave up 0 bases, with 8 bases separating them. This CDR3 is CASSRDPNTGELFF. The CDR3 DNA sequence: TGTGCCAGCAGCCGGGACCCGAACACCGGGGAGCTGTTTTTT.

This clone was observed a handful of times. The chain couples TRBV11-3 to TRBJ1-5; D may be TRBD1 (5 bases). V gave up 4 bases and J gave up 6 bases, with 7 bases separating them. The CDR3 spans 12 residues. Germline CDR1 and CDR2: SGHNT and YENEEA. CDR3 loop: CASSWRGQPQHF. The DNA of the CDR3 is TGTGCCAGCAGCTGGAGGGGTCAGCCCCAGCATTTT.

The CDR3 nucleotides read TGTGCCAGCAGCTTAATCTCCATCTCTGGAGATACGCAGTATTTT. Translation gives CASSLISISGDTQYF. The V gene is TRBV7-9, the J gene TRBJ2-3; D gene ambiguous. The V and J ends lost 2 bases and 5 bases respectively, with 14 bases between them. Germline V gene data show CDR1 as SEHNR and CDR2 as FQNEAQ (reference sequence). This CDR3 has 15 amino acids.

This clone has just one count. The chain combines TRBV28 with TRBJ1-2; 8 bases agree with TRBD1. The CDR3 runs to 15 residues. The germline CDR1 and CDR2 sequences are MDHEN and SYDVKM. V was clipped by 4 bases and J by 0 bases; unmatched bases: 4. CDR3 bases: TGTGCCAGCAGTTCGGACAGGGTGGCTAACTATGGCTACACCTTC. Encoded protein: CASSSDRVANYGYTF.

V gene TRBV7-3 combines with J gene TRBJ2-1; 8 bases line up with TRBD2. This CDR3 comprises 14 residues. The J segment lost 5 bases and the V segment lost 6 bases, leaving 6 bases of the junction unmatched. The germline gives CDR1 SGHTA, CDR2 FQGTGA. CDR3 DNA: TGTGCCAGCAGTTCGGGAGGGGGGAACAATGAGCAGTTCTTC. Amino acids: CASSSGGGNNEQFF.

The CDR3 loop reads CASSLGSISGNQPQHF. DNA of the CDR3: TGTGCCAGCAGCTTGGGTTCGATCTCTGGCAATCAGCCCCAGCATTTT. The chain recombines TRBV5-6 with TRBJ1-5; D ambiguous. The CDR3 length is 16 residues. CDR1 and CDR2 from the germline V gene are SGHDT and YYEEEE. Trimming pared 0 bases from V and 2 bases from J, leaving 12 bases between.

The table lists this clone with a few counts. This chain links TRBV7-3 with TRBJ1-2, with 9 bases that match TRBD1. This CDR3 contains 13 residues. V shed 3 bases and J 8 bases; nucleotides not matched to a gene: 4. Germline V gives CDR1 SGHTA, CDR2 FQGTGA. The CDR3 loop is CASSLNRGLGYTF. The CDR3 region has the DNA TGTGCCAGCAGCTTGAACAGGGGGCTCGGCTACACCTTC.

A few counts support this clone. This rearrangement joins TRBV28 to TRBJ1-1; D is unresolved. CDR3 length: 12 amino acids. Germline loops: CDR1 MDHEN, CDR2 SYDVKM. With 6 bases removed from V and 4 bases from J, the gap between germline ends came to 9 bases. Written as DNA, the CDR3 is TGTGCCAGCAGGGCGGGCGGCACTGAAGCTTTCTTT. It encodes CASRAGGTEAFF.

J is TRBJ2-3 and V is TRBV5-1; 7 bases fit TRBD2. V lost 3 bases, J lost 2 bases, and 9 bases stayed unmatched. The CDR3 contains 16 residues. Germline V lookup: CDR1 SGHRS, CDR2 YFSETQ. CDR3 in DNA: TGCGCCAGCAGCTGGGGTGGGAGGGTCTTCACAGATACGCAGTATTTT. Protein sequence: CASSWGGRVFTDTQYF.